The 29 T cell receptor beta chains presented below share a single source sample, sequenced in a study of blood T cell repertoires in COVID-19. The data were produced by immunoSEQ multiplex PCR, yet TCRdb's version contains in-frame clones alone and is incomplete. The repertoire consists of 200,000 to 250,000 clones, with 92% occurring once and the leading ten covering over 0.75%. Sample: peripheral blood. The receptors were gathered from a man in his 60s with COVID-19, enrolled during active disease.

This rearrangement joins TRBV3-1 (or the pseudogene TRBV3-2) to TRBJ2-1, with 10 positions matching TRBD2. The length of the CDR3 is 11 residues. Looked up from germline, CDR1 is LGHDT and CDR2 is YNNKEL (reference sequence). Trimming removed 8 bases from V and 15 bases from J; junction bases left unmatched: 7. CDR3 sequence: CASGTGTSAFF. The DNA for the CDR3 is TGTGCCAGCGGAACCGGGACTAGCGCGTTCTTC.

Remarks on this clone: This CDR3 is also generated by other DNA sequences in the sample. The chain recombines TRBV3-1 (or the pseudogene TRBV3-2) with TRBJ1-3; 8 nucleotides line up with TRBD1. CDR1 and CDR2 from the germline V gene are LGHDT and YNNKEL (reference sequence). V lost 8 bases to trimming and J lost 0 bases; unmatched junction nucleotides: 9. This CDR3 is built from 16 residues. CDR3 sequence (DNA): TGTGCCAGCTCTCCGACAGGGGTGGACTCTGGAAACACCATATATTTT. It codes for CASSPTGVDSGNTIYF.

This clone was seen just once. The chain has TRBV11-2 and TRBJ2-1, with TRBD2 identical over 7 bases. Per germline, CDR1 SGHAT and CDR2 FQNNGV. The CDR3 consists of 15 residues. V shed 2 bases and J 1 base; nucleotides not matched to a gene: 2. The CDR3 nucleotides are TGTGCCAGCAGCTTAACGGGAGGATCCTACAATGAGCAGTTCTTC. Protein sequence: CASSLTGGSYNEQFF. The full variable domain, rest sourced from reference TRBV11-2 and TRBJ2-1, is EAGVAQSPRYKIIEKRQSVAFWCNPISGHATLYWYQQILGQGPKLLIQFQNNGVVDDSQLPKDRFSAERLKGVDSTLKIQPAKLEDSAVYLCASSLTGGSYNEQFFGPGTRLTVL.

The genes are TRBV5-4 and TRBJ2-1; a possible D gene is TRBD1 (6 bases). From germline, CDR1 is SGHNT and CDR2 YYREEE (reference sequence). V was cut by 0 bases and J by 0 bases, with 13 bases left in between. The CDR3 runs to 17 residues. The DNA for the CDR3 is TGTGCCAGCAGCTTGGGGGGGCCCCTAAGCTCCTACAATGAGCAGTTCTTC. This encodes CASSLGGPLSSYNEQFF.

The chain recombines TRBV30 with TRBJ2-1; D possibly corresponds to TRBD1 (7 bases). The CDR3 runs to 16 residues. Germline CDR1 reads GTSNPN; CDR2 reads SVGIG (reference sequence). V was shortened by 2 bases and J by 4 bases, with 18 bases between the two germline ends. CDR3 residues: CAWSRSGGPGYNEQFF. The DNA for the CDR3 is TGTGCCTGGAGTAGGTCAGGGGGGCCGGGTTACAATGAGCAGTTCTTC.

The sample holds one count of this clone. The chain has TRBV9 and TRBJ2-3, with 8 nucleotides matching TRBD2. From germline, CDR1 is SGDLS and CDR2 YYNGEE. V lost 7 bases and J lost 4; bases outside the gene matches: 2. The CDR3 has 12 amino acids. The CDR3 loop is CASGLAADTQYF. The DNA for the CDR3 is TGTGCCAGCGGACTAGCTGCAGATACGCAGTATTTT.

This sequence joins TRBV27 and TRBJ2-3; D is possibly TRBD1 (6 bases). Germline-derived CDR1 and CDR2 are MNHEY and SMNVEV (reference sequence). The CDR3 totals 16 residues. Trimming took off 3 bases at V and 0 bases at J, with 13 bases between the two ends. In DNA form, the CDR3 reads TGTGCCAGCAGTTTTTTCGGACAGAAGAGCACAGATACGCAGTATTTT. Its translation is CASSFFGQKSTDTQYF.

The chain combines TRBV6-2 or TRBV6-3 with TRBJ1-5, with TRBD1 as a possible D gene (5 bases). This CDR3 is built from 14 residues. Trimming cost V 6 bases and J 6 bases, with 15 bases left between them. Germline V gene data show CDR1 as MNHEY and CDR2 as SVGEGT. CDR3 residues: CASSPAGGVQPQHF. CDR3 nucleotide sequence: TGTGCCAGCAGCCCGGCCGGGGGTGTTCAGCCCCAGCATTTT.

This chain connects TRBV6-1 to TRBJ2-7, with D possibly TRBD1 on 6 matching bases. The CDR3 totals 15 residues. Germline-derived CDR1 and CDR2 are MNHNS and SASEGT. V lost 3 bases and J 7 bases, leaving 19 bases between the germline ends. CDR3 DNA: TGTGCCAGCAGTGAGGGCAGCCTTAACCAGGGGGAGCAGTACTTC. Translating it yields CASSEGSLNQGEQYF.

This chain links TRBV5-4 with TRBJ2-1; TRBD2 is a possible D gene (5 bases). Trimming removed 2 bases from V and 8 bases from J, with 11 bases in between. The V gene's germline CDR1 is SGHNT and CDR2 YYREEE (reference sequence). The CDR3 is made up of 13 amino acids. CDR3 in DNA: TGTGCCAGCAGCTTCTCCCGGCGGGATGAGCAGTTCTTC. Translated, it gives CASSFSRRDEQFF. Complete variable domain (other parts from reference TRBV5-4 and TRBJ2-1): ETGVTQSPTHLIKTRGQQVTLRCSSQSGHNTVSWYQQALGQGPQFIFQYYREEENGRGNFPPRFSGLQFPNYSSELNVNALELDDSALYLCASSFSRRDEQFFGPGTRLTVL.

The rearrangement links TRBV7-6 to TRBJ1-3; 8 bases agree with TRBD1. Looked up from germline, CDR1 is SGHVS and CDR2 is FNYEAQ. Trimming took 1 base from V and 2 from J; bases not matched to a gene: 7. The CDR3 loop spans 17 amino acids. The CDR3 here is CASSLGTGIGTGNTIYF. The CDR3 DNA reads TGTGCCAGCAGCTTAGGGACAGGGATCGGTACTGGAAACACCATATATTTT.

The chain joins TRBV2 to TRBJ2-7; 8 bases agree with TRBD1. Germline trimming cut 6 bases from V and 2 bases from J; bases unmatched to any gene: 3. CDR1 SNHLY and CDR2 FYNNEI come from the germline V gene. The CDR3 is 13 residues long. The CDR3 loop reads CASRDRDPYEQYF. As DNA, the CDR3 is TGTGCCAGCAGGGACAGGGATCCCTACGAGCAGTACTTC.

The rearrangement links TRBV5-1 to TRBJ1-4; D gene ambiguous. The germline V and J ends were trimmed by 7 bases and 2 bases, with 12 bases remaining between them. Looked up from germline, CDR1 is SGHRS and CDR2 is YFSETQ. The CDR3 covers 14 residues. CDR3 residues: CASSLDITNEKLFF. Here the CDR3 DNA reads TGCGCCAGCTCCTTAGACATTACTAATGAAAAACTGTTTTTT.

CDR3 sequence reads: CASSSTRSSYEQYF. CDR3 in DNA: TGTGCCAGCAGTTCAACTCGGTCCTCCTACGAGCAGTACTTC. This chain joins TRBV6-5 and TRBJ2-7; D is ambiguous. CDR3 length: 14 amino acids. Trimming shortened V by 4 bases and J by 0 bases, and 10 bases separated the two germline ends. Germline lookup yields CDR1 MNHEY and CDR2 SVGAGI.

There are a few counts of this clone. The V gene is TRBV7-9, the J gene TRBJ1-4, with a possible D match to TRBD1 (6 bases). The CDR3 runs to 12 residues. CDR1 is SEHNR and CDR2 is FQNEAQ in the germline V gene (reference sequence). The V end lost 6 bases, the J end lost 8 bases, and 10 bases lay between the germline ends. CDR3 nucleotide sequence: TGTGCCAGCAGTGGACAGAGCGAAAAACTGTTTTTT. Translation: CASSGQSEKLFF.

V is TRBV19 and J is TRBJ2-7, with 7 positions matching TRBD1. Germline-derived CDR1 and CDR2 are LNHDA and SQIVND (reference sequence). With V trimmed by 8 bases and J by 4 bases, 11 bases remained unmatched. The CDR3 has 14 amino acids. The CDR3 nucleotides are TGTGCCAGTTCAGGGGGATGGGATCCGTACGAGCAGTACTTC. It specifies CASSGGWDPYEQYF. The full variable domain, rest sourced from reference TRBV19 and TRBJ2-7, is DGGITQSPKYLFRKEGQNVTLSCEQNLNHDAMYWYRQDPGQGLRLIYYSQIVNDFQKGDIAEGYSVSREKKESFPLTVTSAQKNPTAFYLCASSGGWDPYEQYFGPGTRLTVT.

This rearrangement joins TRBV15 to TRBJ2-3; D gene ambiguous. The CDR3 is made up of 13 amino acids. V shed 0 bases and J shed 5 bases, with 6 bases lying between them. Germline V CDR1 and CDR2: LNHNV, YYDKDF (reference sequence). CDR3 in amino acids: CATSRDQIDTQYF. The CDR3 coding sequence is TGTGCCACCAGCAGAGATCAGATAGATACGCAGTATTTT.

V and J are TRBV10-3 and TRBJ1-5; tentatively, D is TRBD1 (6 bases). Germline CDR1 is ENHRY and CDR2 is SYGVKD. The CDR3 is 15 amino acids. Trimming stripped 2 bases from V and 1 base from J, with 9 bases between. The CDR3, as DNA: TGTGCCATCAGTGAGGGGGGGGCAAGCAATCAGCCCCAGCATTTT. Protein sequence: CAISEGGASNQPQHF.

The chain uses TRBV6-6 and TRBJ1-3; 7 bases align to TRBD1. Trimming cost V 5 bases and J 1 base; bases outside gene matches: 5. From germline, CDR1 is MNHNY and CDR2 SVGAGI (reference sequence). The CDR3 length is 15 residues. DNA of the CDR3: TGTGCCAGCAGTAAGACAGGGTGGTCTGGAAACACCATATATTTT. Amino acid sequence: CASSKTGWSGNTIYF.

V usage is TRBV2 and J usage is TRBJ1-1; D may be TRBD1 (5 bases). The CDR3 spans 17 residues. Deletions cut 7 bases from V and 5 bases from J, with 26 bases between. From germline, CDR1 is SNHLY and CDR2 FYNNEI. CDR3: CASTNPYGGWGKTEAFF. CDR3 nucleotide sequence: TGTGCCAGCACTAACCCTTACGGGGGTTGGGGTAAGACTGAAGCTTTCTTT.

This sequence joins TRBV15 and TRBJ1-1; TRBD1 is a possible D gene (5 bases). CDR3 length: 15 residues. Germline V CDR1 and CDR2: LNHNV, YYDKDF (reference sequence). V was shortened by 0 bases and J by 1 base, with 9 bases between the two germline ends. DNA for the CDR3: TGTGCCACCAGCAGAGATTACACAGGGAACACTGAAGCTTTCTTT. Translation gives CATSRDYTGNTEAFF.

CDR3 nucleotide sequence: TGTGCCAGCAGCGTCGCCACTACGAGGCAGTACTTC. It encodes CASSVATTRQYF. The chain joins TRBV7-9 to TRBJ2-7; D uncertain. The CDR3 extends over 12 amino acids. Trimming removed 5 bases at V and 9 bases at J, with 14 bases between. The germline V gene encodes CDR1 SEHNR and CDR2 FQNEAQ (reference sequence).

The genes are TRBV9 and TRBJ2-4; 12 positions agree with TRBD2. This CDR3 comprises 17 residues. The V gene's germline CDR1 is SGDLS and CDR2 YYNGEE. V lost 4 bases and J lost 4; bases outside the gene matches: 9. CDR3 sequence reads: CASSPSWTSGTKNIQYF. The CDR3 DNA sequence: TGTGCCAGCAGCCCGAGTTGGACTAGCGGGACAAAAAACATTCAGTACTTC.

This clone has only one observation. The CDR3 DNA reads TGTGCCAGCAGCCAAGGGGCAGTTTACTATGGCTACACCTTC. This encodes CASSQGAVYYGYTF. The chain couples TRBV3-1 (or the pseudogene TRBV3-2) to TRBJ1-2, with D unresolved. The germline V gene encodes CDR1 LGHDT and CDR2 YNNKEL (reference sequence). The CDR3 is 14 residues long. V lost 1 base and J 3 bases, leaving 9 bases between the germline ends.

V is TRBV5-4 and J is TRBJ2-7; no clear D gene. Germline V gives CDR1 SGHNT, CDR2 YYREEE (reference sequence). This CDR3 contains 14 residues. V was trimmed by 0 bases and J by 5 bases, leaving 12 bases between them. The CDR3 reads CASSLEHVVNEQYF. In DNA form, the CDR3 reads TGTGCCAGCAGCTTGGAACACGTGGTCAACGAGCAGTACTTC.

This rearrangement joins TRBV7-2 to TRBJ1-5; 7 positions match TRBD1. Trimming took 1 base from V and 2 from J; bases not matched to a gene: 8. Germline V gene sequence: CDR1 SGHTA, CDR2 FQGNSA. The CDR3 is made up of 17 amino acids. The CDR3, as DNA: TGTGCCAGCAGCTTAGTGACAGGGCGGTTGGGCAATCAGCCCCAGCATTTT. Its protein product is CASSLVTGRLGNQPQHF.

V usage is TRBV19 and J usage is TRBJ1-2, with D unresolved. This CDR3 has 12 amino acids. Germline V CDR1 and CDR2: LNHDA, SQIVND (reference sequence). V was pared by 2 bases and J by 8 bases, with 9 bases between. The CDR3 spells CASSIPLRGYTF. The CDR3 DNA sequence: TGTGCCAGTAGTATACCCCTCCGGGGCTACACCTTC.

The V call is TRBV3-1 (or the pseudogene TRBV3-2), the J call TRBJ2-1; 7 positions agree with TRBD2. V lost 0 bases, J lost 0 bases, and 2 bases stayed unmatched. CDR1 and CDR2 from the germline V gene are LGHDT and YNNKEL (reference sequence). The length of the CDR3 is 16 residues. CDR3 DNA sequence: TGTGCCAGCAGCCAAGATCCTAGCGGCTCCTACAATGAGCAGTTCTTC. Its protein is CASSQDPSGSYNEQFF.

This sequence joins TRBV5-6 and TRBJ1-5, with TRBD1 matching 9 bases. V trimming: 3 bases; J trimming: 5 bases; junction bases outside the gene matches: 6. Per germline, CDR1 SGHDT and CDR2 YYEEEE. This CDR3 is 15 amino acids long. In DNA form, the CDR3 reads TGTGCCAGCAGCTCTTTTACAGGGGGCCATCAGCCCCAGCATTTT. Translation: CASSSFTGGHQPQHF.